The clone carrying this T cell receptor beta chain was seen only once. Its specificity is not known. This sample is part of a study of shared clonotypes between healthy human individuals. Per the germline V gene, CDR1 is LGHNA and CDR2 is YNFKEQ. The CDR3 has 16 residues. V lost 0 bases to trimming and J lost 0 bases; unmatched junction nucleotides: 4. Study-level points and caveats: Memory subsets generally showed lower estimated richness than naive subsets. Non-shared clonotypes displayed generation probabilities falling below those of clonotypes present in all four donors.

TCRdb keeps only in-frame clones here, not all; method: immunoSEQ multiplex PCR. The table shows some 2.4 million clones, with roughly 93% occurring only once. V usage is TRBV4-2 and J usage is TRBJ2-7; TRBD1 agrees at 8 bases. Source material: naive CD4+ T cells from PBMCs. Subset described: CD45RA+ positively selected. This clonotype was obtained from a man younger than 35 in good health. Some clones in this sample may be carry-over from other donors' samples. The CDR3 protein is CASSQDGQGSSYEQYF. The CDR3 bases are TGTGCCAGCAGCCAAGATGGACAGGGTAGCTCCTACGAGCAGTACTTC.